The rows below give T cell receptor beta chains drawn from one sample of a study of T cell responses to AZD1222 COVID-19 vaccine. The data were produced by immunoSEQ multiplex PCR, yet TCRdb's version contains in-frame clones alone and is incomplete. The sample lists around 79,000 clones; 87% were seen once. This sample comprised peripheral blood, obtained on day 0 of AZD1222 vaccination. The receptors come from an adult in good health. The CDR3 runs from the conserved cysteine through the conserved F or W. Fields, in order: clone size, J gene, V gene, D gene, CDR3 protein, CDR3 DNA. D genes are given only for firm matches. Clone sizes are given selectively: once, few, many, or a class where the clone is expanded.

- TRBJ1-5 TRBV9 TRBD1 CASSVRGGNQPQHF TGTGCCAGCAGCGTCAGGGGGGGCAATCAGCCCCAGCATTTT
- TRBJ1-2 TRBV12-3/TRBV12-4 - CASSFGSGYGYTF TGTGCCAGCAGTTTCGGCAGCGGATATGGCTACACCTTC
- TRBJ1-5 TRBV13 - CASSLGAGGRPQHF TGTGCCAGCAGCTTGGGGGCGGGTGGTCGGCCCCAGCATTTT
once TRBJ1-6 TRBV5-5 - CASSVDTFYNSPLHF TGTGCCAGCAGCGTTGACACCTTCTATAATTCACCCCTCCACTTT
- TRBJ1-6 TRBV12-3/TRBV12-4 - CASSSPYNSPLHF TGTGCCAGCAGTTCCCCCTATAATTCACCCCTCCACTTT
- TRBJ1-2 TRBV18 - CASSPDSGGGGYTF TGTGCCAGCTCACCAGATTCCGGGGGCGGTGGCTACACCTTC
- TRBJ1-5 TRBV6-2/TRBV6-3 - CASSYAGGPNQPQHF TGTGCCAGCAGTTACGCAGGAGGACCCAATCAGCCCCAGCATTTT
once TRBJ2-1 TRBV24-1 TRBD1 CATSDNGQGAQDEQFF TGTGCCACCAGTGACAATGGACAGGGGGCGCAGGATGAGCAGTTCTTC
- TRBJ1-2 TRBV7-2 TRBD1 CASRGTADYGYTF TGTGCCAGCAGGGGGACAGCTGACTATGGCTACACCTTC
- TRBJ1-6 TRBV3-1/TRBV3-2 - CASSRSRDSPLHF TGTGCCAGCAGCCGTTCCAGGGATTCACCCCTCCACTTT
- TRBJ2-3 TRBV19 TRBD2 CASSKTSISTDTQYF TGTGCCAGCAGCAAGACTAGCATAAGCACAGATACGCAGTATTTT
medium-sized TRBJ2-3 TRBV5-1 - CASSLGTSTDTQYF TGCGCCAGCAGCTTGGGGACTAGCACAGATACGCAGTATTTT
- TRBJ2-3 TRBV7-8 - CASSLASSPDTQYF TGTGCCAGCAGCTTAGCTTCCAGCCCAGATACGCAGTATTTT
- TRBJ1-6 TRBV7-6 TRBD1 CASSSQQGKGSPLHF TGTGCCAGCAGCTCACAACAGGGGAAGGGTTCACCCCTCCACTTT
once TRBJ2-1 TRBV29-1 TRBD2 CSVGLAGSSNEQFF TGCAGCGTGGGACTAGCCGGGAGTTCCAATGAGCAGTTCTTC
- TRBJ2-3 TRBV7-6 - CASSLALGEVGTQYF TGTGCCAGCAGCTTAGCGTTGGGTGAAGTAGGTACGCAGTATTTT
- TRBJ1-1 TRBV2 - CASSERAGFNTEAFF TGTGCCAGCAGTGAAAGGGCGGGATTTAACACTGAAGCTTTCTTT
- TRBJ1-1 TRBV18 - CASSPESNTEAFF TGTGCCAGCTCCCCGGAATCGAACACTGAAGCTTTCTTT
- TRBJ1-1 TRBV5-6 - CASSFGAKNTEAFF TGTGCCAGCAGCTTCGGAGCAAAGAACACTGAAGCTTTCTTT
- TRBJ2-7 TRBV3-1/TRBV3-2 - CASSQDTREWQYF TGTGCCAGCAGCCAAGATACCCGGGAATGGCAGTACTTC
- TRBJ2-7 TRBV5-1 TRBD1 CASSPGQGVAEQYF TGCGCCAGCAGCCCGGGACAGGGGGTCGCCGAGCAGTACTTC
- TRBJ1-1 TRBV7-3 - CASSLTVGRGGTEAFF TGTGCCAGCAGCTTAACGGTCGGAAGGGGGGGCACTGAAGCTTTCTTT
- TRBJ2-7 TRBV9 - CASSLGQNSYEQYF TGTGCCAGCAGCCTCGGACAAAACTCCTACGAGCAGTACTTC
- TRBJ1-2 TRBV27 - CASSLFGTNYGYTF TGTGCCAGCAGTTTATTCGGTACTAACTATGGCTACACCTTC
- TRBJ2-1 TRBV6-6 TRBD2 CASRERTSGTYNEQFF TGTGCCAGCAGGGAACGGACTAGCGGGACTTACAATGAGCAGTTCTTC
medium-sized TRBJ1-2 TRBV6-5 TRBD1 CASSRGGGEGYGYTF TGTGCCAGCTCCAGGGGGGGAGGGGAAGGCTATGGCTACACCTTC
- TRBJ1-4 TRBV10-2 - CASSGGELTTNEKLFF TGCGCCAGCAGTGGGGGCGAATTAACAACTAATGAAAAACTGTTTTTT
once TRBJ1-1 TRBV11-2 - CASRQPGRFTEAFF TGTGCCAGCAGGCAACCGGGGAGGTTCACTGAAGCTTTCTTT
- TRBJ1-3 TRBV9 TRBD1 CASSSPRTGASSGNTIYF TGTGCCAGCAGCTCCCCGAGGACAGGGGCCAGCTCTGGAAACACCATATATTTT
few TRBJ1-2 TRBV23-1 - CASSLSRGNTF TGCGCCAGCAGTTTATCACGGGGGAACACCTTC
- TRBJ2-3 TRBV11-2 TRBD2 CASSFLAGGPGDTQYF TGTGCCAGCAGCTTTCTAGCGGGAGGGCCCGGAGATACGCAGTATTTT
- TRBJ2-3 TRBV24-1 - CATAGGTDTQYF TGTGCCACCGCAGGGGGCACAGATACGCAGTATTTT
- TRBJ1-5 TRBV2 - CASRRGAGNQPQHF TGTGCCAGCAGGCGGGGGGCGGGGAATCAGCCCCAGCATTTT
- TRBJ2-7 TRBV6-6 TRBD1 CASSPGQDEQYF TGTGCCAGCAGTCCGGGACAGGACGAGCAGTACTTC
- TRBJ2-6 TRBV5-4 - CASSLGHTGANVLTF TGTGCCAGCAGCCTAGGGCACACTGGGGCCAACGTCCTGACTTTC
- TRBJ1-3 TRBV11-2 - CASSLGPSSGNTIYF TGTGCCAGCAGCTTAGGGCCCAGCTCTGGAAACACCATATATTTT
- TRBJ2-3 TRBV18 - CASSPPSLLQGTDTQYF TGTGCCAGCTCACCACCGTCGCTCCTCCAAGGCACAGATACGCAGTATTTT
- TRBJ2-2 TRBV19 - CASSLTGVGTGELFF TGTGCCAGTAGTTTGACGGGAGTAGGCACCGGGGAGCTGTTTTTT
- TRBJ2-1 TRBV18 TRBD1 CASSPPGTATYNEQFF TGTGCCAGCTCACCGCCCGGGACAGCCACCTACAATGAGCAGTTCTTC
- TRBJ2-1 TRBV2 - CASNFAPSNEQFF TGTGCCAGCAACTTCGCACCGAGTAATGAGCAGTTCTTC
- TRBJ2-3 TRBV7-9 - CASRGGWNTDTQYF TGTGCCAGCAGAGGAGGGTGGAACACAGATACGCAGTATTTT
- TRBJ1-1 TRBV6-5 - CASRRQPTQGDEAFF TGTGCCAGCAGACGACAACCGACCCAGGGCGATGAAGCTTTCTTT
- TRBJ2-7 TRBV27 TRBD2 CASSLRPSGTVEQYF TGTGCCAGCAGTTTAAGGCCTAGCGGGACTGTGGAGCAGTACTTC
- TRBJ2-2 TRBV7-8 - CASSSGAPELFF TGTGCCAGCAGCTCGGGAGCCCCAGAGCTGTTTTTT
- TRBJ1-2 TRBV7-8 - CASSTGGGYGYTF TGTGCCAGCAGCACCGGTGGGGGCTATGGCTACACCTTC
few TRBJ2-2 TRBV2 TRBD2 CASSLSGRATGELFF TGTGCCAGCAGTCTTAGCGGGAGGGCCACCGGGGAGCTGTTTTTT
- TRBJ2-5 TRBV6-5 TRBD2 CASSYSGLATETQYF TGTGCCAGCAGTTACTCGGGACTAGCGACGGAGACCCAGTACTTC
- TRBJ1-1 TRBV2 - CASSVGEAFF TGTGCCAGCAGTGTAGGTGAAGCTTTCTTT
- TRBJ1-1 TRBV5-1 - CASSLASGMWRTEAFF TGCGCCAGCAGCTTGGCCTCAGGGATGTGGAGGACTGAAGCTTTCTTT
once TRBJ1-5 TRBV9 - CASSVQVSGEPQHF TGTGCCAGCAGCGTGCAAGTTTCTGGGGAGCCCCAGCATTTT
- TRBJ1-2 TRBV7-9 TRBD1 CASSASGTAGYGYTF TGTGCCAGCAGCGCCTCCGGGACAGCGGGCTATGGCTACACCTTC
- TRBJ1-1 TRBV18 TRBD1 CASSPSWDRGYEAFF TGTGCCAGCTCACCAAGTTGGGACAGGGGCTATGAAGCTTTCTTT
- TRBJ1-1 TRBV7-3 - CASSLQVNTEAFF TGTGCCAGCAGCTTACAGGTTAACACTGAAGCTTTCTTT
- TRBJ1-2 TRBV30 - CASSPQGRNYGYTF TGTGCCTCTAGCCCCCAGGGCCGTAACTATGGCTACACCTTC
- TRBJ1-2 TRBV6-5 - CASSWSGTGGGYTF TGTGCCAGCAGTTGGTCCGGGACGGGAGGTGGCTACACCTTC
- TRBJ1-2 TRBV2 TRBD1 CASSQGVGYGYTF TGTGCCAGCAGTCAGGGGGTGGGCTATGGCTACACCTTC
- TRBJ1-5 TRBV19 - CASSIDSGPQHF TGTGCCAGTAGTATAGATTCGGGGCCCCAGCATTTT
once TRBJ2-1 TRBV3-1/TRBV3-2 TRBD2 CASSLRGSSGRQGNEQFF TGTGCCAGCAGCCTTCGGGGGTCCAGCGGGAGGCAAGGAAATGAGCAGTTCTTC
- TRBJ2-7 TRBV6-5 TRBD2 CASSYSAASGSYEQYF TGTGCCAGCAGTTACAGTGCAGCTAGCGGCTCCTACGAGCAGTACTTC
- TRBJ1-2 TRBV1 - CTSSQDWQGDGYTF TGCACCAGCAGCCAAGATTGGCAGGGGGATGGCTACACCTTC